This T cell receptor beta chain originates from a study of cytomegalovirus exposure and HLA in healthy donors. Use of 60 Vbeta and 13 Jbeta primers characterized the PCR. TCRdb's copy holds only in-frame clones and misses some; the assay was immunoSEQ multiplex PCR. The sample has under 250,000 clones, about 83% seen once. A remark on this clone: Its antigen is unknown.

This CDR3 spans 14 amino acids. V dropped 3 bases and J dropped 10 bases, with 16 bases sitting between them. Germline V gene lookup returns CDR1 LNHDA and CDR2 SQIVND (reference sequence). Study-level points and caveats: The Asian-associated ancestry cluster reportedly had fewer N-insertions than the approximately 670-donor mean in a later analysis. Several of the most significant clusters were apparently associated with common viral pathogens in a later analysis. A later analysis linked a missense variant in DCLRE1C to the trimming of TCR beta V and J genes. Productive rates of about 90% or about 30% were seen for most TCR beta V segments in an earlier analysis.

Sequencing input: PBMCs. The clonotype originates from a woman aged 45-59 years in good health and CMV-seropositive. V and J are TRBV19 and TRBJ2-1; D perhaps matches TRBD1 (6 bases). The CDR3 spells CASSMTTDRREQFF. The CDR3 coding sequence is TGTGCCAGTAGTATGACGACGGACAGACGGGAGCAGTTCTTC.